Listed below are T cell receptor beta chains from one sample, sequenced in a study of T cell repertoires in cytomegalovirus infection. TCRdb reprocessed the reads with MiXCR, giving one entry per CDR3 protein. Of hundreds of thousands of distinct CDR3 sequences in the sample, roughly a quarter were seen once. Sequences were obtained from CD8+ T cells from PBMCs. These receptors were obtained from a human donor in good health (CMV status not recorded). Some clones in this sample may be carry-over from other donors' samples. Both conserved end residues are part of each CDR3. The D gene is left open where the match is weak. Size values are once, few and many counts, or a class for expanded clones, and some rows have none.

>TRBV23-1|many|TRBD1|TRBJ1-5
CASSQFGTRDRGQPQHF
TGCGCCAGCAGTCAATTCGGGACCCGGGACAGGGGGCAGCCCCAGCATTTT
>TRBV28|few|TRBD1|TRBJ2-2
CASTDRGTGELFF
TGTGCCAGCACCGACAGGGGGACCGGGGAGCTGTTTTTT
>TRBV29-1|NA|TRBD2|TRBJ2-3
CSVGGLAGGRYFTDTQYF
TGCAGCGTCGGAGGACTAGCGGGGGGCCGTTACTTCACAGATACGCAGTATTTT
>TRBV12-3/TRBV12-4|many|TRBD2|TRBJ2-3
CASSQWVSASGGRTDTQYF
TGTGCCAGCAGTCAGTGGGTGTCGGCTAGCGGGGGTCGCACAGATACGCAGTATTTT
>TRBV7-9|many|TRBD2|TRBJ2-7
CASSAQSGGRVYEQYF
TGTGCCAGCAGCGCCCAGAGCGGGGGTAGAGTCTACGAGCAGTACTTC
>TRBV11-2|many|NA|TRBJ1-1
CASSPRPADTEAFF
TGTGCCAGCAGCCCCCGCCCGGCAGACACTGAAGCTTTCTTT
>TRBV11-2|NA|NA|TRBJ2-5
CASSLVMTQYF
TGTGCCAGCAGCTTAGTAATGACCCAGTACTTC
>TRBV7-9|many|TRBD2|TRBJ2-5
CASSLRREPQETQYF
TGTGCCAGCAGCTTACGGCGGGAGCCCCAAGAGACCCAGTACTTC
>TRBV24-1|NA|NA|TRBJ2-3
CATSPESTDTQYF
TGTGCCACCAGTCCAGAAAGCACAGATACGCAGTATTTT
>TRBV7-2|many|NA|TRBJ1-2
CASSRTGSSVDGYTF
TGTGCCAGCAGCCGTACAGGTTCCTCAGTGGATGGCTACACCTTC
>TRBV7-6|many|NA|TRBJ2-5
CASSLDGEETQYF
TGTGCCAGCAGCTTGGACGGAGAAGAGACCCAGTACTTC
>TRBV7-2|many|NA|TRBJ2-1
CASSLGPGYNEQFF
TGTGCCAGCAGCTTAGGGCCAGGTTACAATGAGCAGTTCTTC
>TRBV2|NA|NA|TRBJ2-1
CASSHLGTAGPYNEQFF
TGTGCCAGCAGCCATCTTGGGACAGCGGGACCATACAATGAGCAGTTCTTC
>TRBV29-1|NA|NA|TRBJ2-5
CSVVSGRGLETQYF
TGCAGCGTTGTATCGGGCAGGGGTTTAGAGACCCAGTACTTC
>TRBV12-5|NA|TRBD1|TRBJ2-5
CASGLPGQGQETQYF
TGTGCTAGTGGTTTGCCTGGACAGGGACAAGAGACCCAGTACTTC
>TRBV19|few|TRBD1|TRBJ1-5
CASSITGAQPQHF
TGTGCCAGTAGTATAACAGGGGCTCAGCCCCAGCATTTT
>TRBV25-1|NA|NA|TRBJ1-1
CASSAGVATEAFF
TGTGCCAGCAGTGCAGGGGTAGCCACTGAAGCTTTCTTT
>TRBV4-3|many|NA|TRBJ1-4
CASSPGTKGNEKLFF
TGCGCCAGCAGCCCAGGGACAAAGGGGAATGAAAAACTGTTTTTT